This paragraph reports one T cell receptor (beta chain). Its antigen is currently unknown. This record comes from a study of cytomegalovirus exposure and HLA in healthy donors. Study background: Findings of an earlier analysis included around 100 million unique TCR beta sequences from roughly 200 million T cells. Notes on the study in general: There were approximately 150 TCR beta chains listed as cytomegalovirus-associated. In terms of immune exposure information, only CMV serostatus was available. Productive status was seen about 90% or about 30% of the time for most TCR beta V segments in an earlier analysis.

CDR3 length equals 14 residues. Germline CDR1 and CDR2: MNHNS and SASEGT. V shed 7 bases and J shed 0 bases, with 10 bases lying between them. A multiplex PCR was run with 60 Vbeta primers and 13 Jbeta primers. Assay used: immunoSEQ multiplex PCR; TCRdb lists only in-frame clones, some missing. The table records 70,000 or so clones, about 60% of them present only once. Sequencing was done on a sample of PBMCs. This TCR was sampled from a woman aged 45 to 65 in good health and CMV-seronegative. The genes are TRBV6-1 and TRBJ1-3; D not resolved. CDR3 DNA: TGTGCCAGCACGCCAGGTCTCTCTGGAAACACCATATATTTT. Translated: CASTPGLSGNTIYF.